The 6 T cell receptor beta chains listed next were all sequenced from one sample in a study of blood T cells in healthy people across ages (dated by TCRdb to about 2015). The method was 5' RACE. Sequencing used an Illumina HiSeq 2500. A second about 7 to 12 cycle PCR used a sample-barcoded 5' primer and a J-beta primer mix. TCRdb took the public reads, trimmed them with fastp at Q25, ran MiXCR for clone calling and kept in-frame beta chains. Rows matching on CDR3 protein sequence are summarized as one entry with the most common DNA and genes. The sample profile shows roughly 1,500,000 distinct CDR3 sequences; about 35% of them were found once. The top ten clonotypes cover roughly 10% of the sample. The sequenced sample was blood. The receptor source for this set is a woman younger than 45 in good health.

The CDR3 reads CASSLEPGQSNQPQHF. CDR3 nucleotide sequence: TGCGCCAGCAGCTTGGAACCGGGGCAGAGCAATCAGCCCCAGCATTTT. The chain is built from TRBV5-1 and TRBJ1-5; maybe TRBD1 (5 bases). Germline V CDR1 and CDR2: SGHRS, YFSETQ. This CDR3 comprises 16 residues. V was trimmed by 0 bases and J by 1 base, leaving 11 bases between them.

A few counts support this clonotype. V and J are TRBV3-1 and TRBJ2-7; 11 nucleotides agree with TRBD2. Trimming cost V 3 bases and J 5 bases; bases outside gene matches: 3. The germline V gene encodes CDR1 LGHDT and CDR2 YNNKEL (reference sequence). The CDR3 is made up of 14 amino acids. In nucleotides, the CDR3 is TGTGCCAGCAGCCAGACTAGCGGGACCCACGAGCAGTACTTC. Protein product: CASSQTSGTHEQYF.

The sample holds one count of this clonotype. With a much larger clone just one base away, this may be a read error. This chain joins TRBV7-9 and TRBJ1-2, with D uncertain. V lost 1 base to trimming and J lost 6 bases, with 12 bases between them. The CDR3 covers 14 residues. Germline CDR1 reads SEHNR; CDR2 reads FQNEAQ (reference sequence). The CDR3 region has the DNA TGTGCCAGCAGCTTAGGATTGATAGTACATGGCTACACCTTC. This gives the protein CASSLGLIVHGYTF.

A few counts support this clonotype. The chain uses TRBV28 and TRBJ2-4; D is perhaps TRBD1 or TRBD2 (5 bases each). Trimming removed 4 bases at V and 5 bases at J, with 12 bases between. The germline gives CDR1 MDHEN, CDR2 SYDVKM. The CDR3 loop spans 14 amino acids. The CDR3 loop is CASSSPGTENIQYF. DNA of the CDR3: TGTGCCAGCAGTTCTCCCGGGACGGAAAACATTCAGTACTTC.

The J gene is TRBJ2-7, the V gene TRBV10-3; 9 nucleotides agree with TRBD2. CDR1 is ENHRY, CDR2 SYGVKD, per germline. The CDR3 sequence is 15 residues long. The V gene end was trimmed by 4 bases and the J gene end by 5 bases; junction bases not matched to a gene: 9. CDR3 residues: CAISGTGGGAHEQYF. The CDR3 region has the DNA TGTGCCATCAGTGGGACTGGCGGGGGGGCCCACGAGCAGTACTTC.

This clonotype was picked up many times. The V gene is TRBV4-1, the J gene TRBJ2-1; 7 positions agree with TRBD2. Germline V lookup: CDR1 MGHRA, CDR2 YSYEKL. CDR3 length equals 15 residues. The V segment lost 0 bases and the J segment 5 bases; nucleotides outside the gene matches: 4. This CDR3 reads CASSQEGLEHNEQFF. Written as DNA, the CDR3 is TGCGCCAGCAGCCAAGAAGGACTAGAGCACAATGAGCAGTTCTTC.